Here is one T cell receptor beta chain with its context. Germline and junction disagree at one end, which may indicate a read error. The source of the sample is a study of blood T cell repertoires in COVID-19. On the study more broadly: Both acute and convalescent COVID-19 samples were obtained from the United States, Italy and Spain. T cells, B-cell-depleted T cells, or PBMCs provided the cDNA or gDNA that served as material.

Measured with immunoSEQ multiplex PCR; TCRdb has only the in-frame clones, and not every one. In the table there are tens of thousands of clones, approximately 89% of which are singletons. Germline-derived CDR1 and CDR2 are SGHVS and FQNEAQ. The CDR3 loop spans 17 amino acids. This TCR was sampled from an elderly man with acute or convalescent COVID-19. Sample: peripheral blood. The rearrangement uses TRBV7-8 and TRBJ2-2, with TRBD1 matching 10 bases. CDR3 nucleotide sequence: TGTGCCAGCAGCTTAGTCCTCCTGGGACAGGGGTCCGGGAAGCTGTTTTTT. It encodes CASSLVLLGQGSGKLFF.